This entry lists 5 T cell receptor beta chains sequenced from one sample in a study of tumor-infiltrating lymphocytes in glioblastoma multiforme. Multiple V-beta primers and a C-beta primer amplified TCRB from RNA. One entry per CDR3 protein, called by TCRdb with MiXCR from the multiplex PCR reads. The table includes about 9,600 distinct CDR3 sequences, around 64% detected once. The sequencing input was brain tumor tissue. These TCRs come from a male donor with glioblastoma.

The rearrangement joins TRBV20-1 to TRBJ2-3; 15 bases fit TRBD2. Germline CDR1 and CDR2: DFQATT and SNEGSKA (reference sequence). The J segment lost 11 bases and the V segment lost 3 bases, leaving 24 bases of the junction unmatched. CDR3 length: 20 amino acids. CDR3 DNA: TGCAGTGCTAGTCGCCCCGGACTAGCGGGAGGGCCGAGCAGCACATATATGCAGTATTTT. It codes for CSASRPGLAGGPSSTYMQYF.

Regarding this clonotype: The junction shows a germline mismatch at one end, possibly a read error. The rearrangement uses TRBV20-1 and TRBJ1-6; D call uncertain. The CDR3 loop spans 15 amino acids. Germline lookup yields CDR1 DFQATT and CDR2 SNEGSKA (reference sequence). The CDR3 protein is CNARGRVSVNSHLHF. In DNA form, the CDR3 reads TGCAATGCTAGAGGGCGGGTTTCCGTGAATTCACACCTCCACTTT.

This clonotype was counted a single time. This chain links TRBV20-1 with TRBJ1-1; D may be TRBD1 (6 bases). The V gene lost 0 bases and the J gene lost 10 bases, with 18 bases spanning the gap. The germline CDR1 and CDR2 sequences are DFQATT and SNEGSKA (reference sequence). This CDR3 comprises 14 residues. In DNA, the CDR3 is TGCAGTGCTAGAGATGTTGGGGGGCAGGGTCGAGCTTTCTTT. Translated, it gives CSARDVGGQGRAFF.

The chain uses TRBV20-1 and TRBJ2-5; 10 bases map to TRBD2. This CDR3 spans 14 amino acids. V shed 7 bases and J 1 base; nucleotides not matched to a gene: 6. The germline CDR1 and CDR2 sequences are DFQATT and SNEGSKA (reference sequence). In nucleotides, the CDR3 is TGCAGTGTCCCGGGACTAGCGACCCAAGAGACCCAGTACTTC. Protein product: CSVPGLATQETQYF.

For this clonotype: An end of the junction differs from the germline gene, which may be a read error. The V gene is TRBV20-1, the J gene TRBJ2-1; D is unresolved. Germline V CDR1 and CDR2: DFQATT, SNEGSKA (reference sequence). The CDR3 contains 9 residues. CDR3 in amino acids: CSVGNKQFF. The CDR3 bases are TGCAGTGTTGGCAATAAGCAGTTCTTC.